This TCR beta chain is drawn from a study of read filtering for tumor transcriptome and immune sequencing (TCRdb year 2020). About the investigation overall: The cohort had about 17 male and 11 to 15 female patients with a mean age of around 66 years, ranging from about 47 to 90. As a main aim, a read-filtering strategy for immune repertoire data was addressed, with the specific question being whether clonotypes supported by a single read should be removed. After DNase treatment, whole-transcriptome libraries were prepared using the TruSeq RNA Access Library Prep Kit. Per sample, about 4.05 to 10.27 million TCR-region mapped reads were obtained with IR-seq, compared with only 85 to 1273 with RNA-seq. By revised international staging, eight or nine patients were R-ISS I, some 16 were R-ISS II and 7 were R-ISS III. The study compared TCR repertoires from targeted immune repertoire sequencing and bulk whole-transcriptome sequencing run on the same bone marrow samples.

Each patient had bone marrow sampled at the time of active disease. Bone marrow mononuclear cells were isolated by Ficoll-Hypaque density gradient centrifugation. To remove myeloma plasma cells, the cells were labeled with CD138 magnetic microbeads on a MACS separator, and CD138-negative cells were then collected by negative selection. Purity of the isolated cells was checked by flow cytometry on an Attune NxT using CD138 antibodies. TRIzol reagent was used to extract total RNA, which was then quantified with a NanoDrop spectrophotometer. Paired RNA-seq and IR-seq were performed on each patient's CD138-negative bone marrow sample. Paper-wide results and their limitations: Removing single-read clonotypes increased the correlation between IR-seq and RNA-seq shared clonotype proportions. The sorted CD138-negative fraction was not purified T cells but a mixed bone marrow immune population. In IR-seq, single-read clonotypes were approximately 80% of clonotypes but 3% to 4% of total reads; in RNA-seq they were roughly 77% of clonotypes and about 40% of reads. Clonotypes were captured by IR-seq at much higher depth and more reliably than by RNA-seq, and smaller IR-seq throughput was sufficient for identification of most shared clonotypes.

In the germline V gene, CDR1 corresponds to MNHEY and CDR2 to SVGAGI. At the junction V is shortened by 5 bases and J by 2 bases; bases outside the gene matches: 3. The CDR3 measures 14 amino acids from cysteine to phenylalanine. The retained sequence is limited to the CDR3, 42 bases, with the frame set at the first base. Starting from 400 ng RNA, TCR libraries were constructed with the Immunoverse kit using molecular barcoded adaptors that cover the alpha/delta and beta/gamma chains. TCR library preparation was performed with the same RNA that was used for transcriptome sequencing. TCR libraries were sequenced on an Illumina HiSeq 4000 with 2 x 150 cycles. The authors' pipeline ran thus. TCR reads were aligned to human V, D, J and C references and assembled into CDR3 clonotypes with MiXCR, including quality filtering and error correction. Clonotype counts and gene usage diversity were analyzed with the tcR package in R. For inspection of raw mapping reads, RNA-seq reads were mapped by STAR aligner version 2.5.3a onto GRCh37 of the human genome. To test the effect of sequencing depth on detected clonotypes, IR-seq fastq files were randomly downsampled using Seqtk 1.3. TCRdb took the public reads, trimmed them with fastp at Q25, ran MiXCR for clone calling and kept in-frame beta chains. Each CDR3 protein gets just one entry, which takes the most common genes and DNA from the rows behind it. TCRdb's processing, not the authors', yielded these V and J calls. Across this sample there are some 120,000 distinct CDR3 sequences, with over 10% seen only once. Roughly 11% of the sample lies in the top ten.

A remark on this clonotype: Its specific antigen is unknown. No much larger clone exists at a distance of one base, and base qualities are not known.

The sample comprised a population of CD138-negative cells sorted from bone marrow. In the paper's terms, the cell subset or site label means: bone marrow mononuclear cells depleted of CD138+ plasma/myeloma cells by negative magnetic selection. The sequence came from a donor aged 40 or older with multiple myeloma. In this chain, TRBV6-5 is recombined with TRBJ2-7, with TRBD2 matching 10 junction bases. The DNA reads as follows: TGTGCCAGCAGTCGAGCGGGAGGGCCCTACGAGCAGTACTTC. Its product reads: CASSRAGGPYEQYF.